Listed below are T cell receptor beta chains from one sample, sequenced in a study of CD8 T cells in ankylosing spondylitis. From the 5' RACE reads, TCRdb called clonotypes with MiXCR, one entry per CDR3 protein. The profile covers about 220,000 distinct CDR3 sequences, with approximately 20% appearing a single time and about 39% taken by the ten largest. The sequencing sample was made of blood, either unsorted or a sorted T cell fraction (not recorded which). The receptors come from a male donor with ankylosing spondylitis. Each CDR3 is given with its conserved first and last residue. A D gene is named only where the DNA matches it firmly. Size is omitted from some rows. Given values are once, few, many or a class for expanded clones.

J	size	D	V	CDR3	DNA
TRBJ1-2	-	-	TRBV3-1	CASSQATANYGYTF	TGTGCCAGCAGCCAAGCGACAGCTAACTATGGCTACACCTTC
TRBJ1-5	-	-	TRBV20-1	CSARDSVSSIQPQHF	TGCAGTGCTAGAGACTCCGTGTCCAGTATCCAGCCCCAGCATTTT
TRBJ2-3	-	TRBD2	TRBV4-3	CASSRSGLAGGIRRTDTQYF	TGCGCCAGCAGCCGCAGCGGACTAGCGGGAGGGATACGACGCACAGATACGCAGTATTTT
TRBJ2-1	-	TRBD1	TRBV6-2/TRBV6-3	CASSPDRVMNEQFF	TGTGCCAGCAGTCCTGACAGGGTCATGAATGAGCAGTTCTTC
TRBJ2-1	many	-	TRBV12-3/TRBV12-4	CASSFGGGNEQFF	TGTGCCAGCAGTTTTGGAGGGGGGAATGAGCAGTTCTTC
TRBJ2-3	-	-	TRBV3-1	CASSQMGRPWDSTDTQYF	TGTGCCAGCAGCCAAATGGGACGGCCATGGGATTCCACAGATACGCAGTATTTT
TRBJ1-1	few	-	TRBV12-3/TRBV12-4	CASIPSMNTEAFF	TGTGCCAGCATTCCTTCCATGAACACTGAAGCTTTCTTT
TRBJ2-7	-	-	TRBV4-3	CASSQSGVSYEQYF	TGCGCCAGCAGCCAAAGCGGCGTCTCCTACGAGCAGTACTTC
TRBJ2-7	-	TRBD1	TRBV12-3/TRBV12-4	CASSSRGTVAYEQYF	TGTGCCAGCAGTTCCCGTGGGACAGTAGCCTACGAGCAGTACTTC
TRBJ2-7	-	-	TRBV29-1	CSVVSSQGSYEQYF	TGCAGCGTTGTAAGTTCCCAGGGATCCTACGAGCAGTACTTC
TRBJ2-7	few	-	TRBV4-1	CASSQGLGPEGYEQYF	TGCGCCAGCAGCCAAGGACTAGGGCCAGAGGGCTACGAGCAGTACTTC
TRBJ2-2	-	TRBD2	TRBV12-3/TRBV12-4	CASSFEGSGRINTGELFF	TGTGCCAGCAGTTTTGAGGGTAGCGGGAGGATTAACACCGGGGAGCTGTTTTTT
TRBJ1-5	-	-	TRBV5-6	CASSLAGGVRQPQHF	TGTGCCAGCAGCTTGGCCGGGGGGGTTCGCCAGCCCCAGCATTTT
TRBJ2-7	many	-	TRBV4-1	CASSQEGRYEQYF	TGCGCCAGCAGCCAAGAGGGGAGATACGAGCAGTACTTC
TRBJ2-1	-	-	TRBV11-2	CASSLDEMGPSSYNEQFF	TGTGCCAGCAGCTTAGATGAAATGGGGCCGAGCTCCTACAATGAGCAGTTCTTC
TRBJ2-1	few	-	TRBV28	CASTPERAYNEQFF	TGTGCCAGCACCCCCGAGCGGGCCTACAATGAGCAGTTCTTC
TRBJ2-7	-	-	TRBV7-8	CASSLARLARAYEQYF	TGTGCCAGCAGCTTAGCGAGGCTAGCTCGGGCCTACGAGCAGTACTTC
TRBJ2-1	-	-	TRBV4-2	CASSQDKRQNNEQFF	TGTGCCAGCAGCCAAGATAAACGGCAAAACAATGAGCAGTTCTTC
TRBJ2-4	few	-	TRBV30	CAWSGDFARNIQYF	TGTGCCTGGAGCGGGGATTTCGCCCGAAACATTCAGTACTTC
TRBJ2-1	many	TRBD1	TRBV6-1	CASSVDRGRDNEQFF	TGTGCCAGCAGTGTAGACAGGGGGCGCGACAATGAGCAGTTCTTC
TRBJ1-2	-	-	TRBV28	CASSLWAGANYGYTF	TGTGCCAGCAGTTTATGGGCAGGGGCTAACTATGGCTACACCTTC
TRBJ2-4	few	-	TRBV11-1	CASSLPPPTQGPLAKNIQYF	TGTGCCAGCAGCTTACCCCCGCCAACACAGGGACCTCTAGCCAAAAACATTCAGTACTTC
TRBJ2-2	-	-	TRBV4-1	CASSQAGANGELFF	TGCGCCAGCAGCCAAGCAGGGGCGAACGGGGAGCTGTTTTTT
TRBJ2-7	few	-	TRBV12-3/TRBV12-4	CASSSRGFYEQYF	TGTGCCAGCAGTTCCCGGGGATTCTACGAGCAGTACTTC
TRBJ2-2	few	-	TRBV13	CASSLDEYPVTGELFF	TGTGCCAGCAGCTTAGACGAATACCCAGTCACCGGGGAGCTGTTTTTT
TRBJ2-7	-	TRBD1	TRBV4-1	CASSQDQGGENFEQYF	TGCGCCAGCAGCCAAGACCAAGGGGGCGAGAATTTTGAGCAGTACTTC
TRBJ2-7	-	-	TRBV20-1	CSARDPGQPYEQYF	TGCAGTGCTAGAGATCCTGGACAGCCCTACGAGCAGTACTTC
TRBJ1-5	many	TRBD1	TRBV15	CATSRDFKGANQPQHF	TGTGCCACCAGCAGAGATTTTAAGGGGGCAAATCAGCCCCAGCATTTT
TRBJ2-5	few	-	TRBV13	CASSPRGAGETQYF	TGTGCCAGCAGCCCCAGGGGGGCCGGAGAGACCCAGTACTTC
TRBJ2-1	-	-	TRBV14	CASSQDEGSGALQFF	TGTGCCAGCAGCCAAGATGAGGGCTCGGGGGCGTTGCAGTTCTTC
TRBJ1-3	few	-	TRBV13	CASSQTPDSGNTIYF	TGTGCCAGCAGCCAGACCCCAGACTCTGGAAACACCATATATTTT
TRBJ2-2	-	TRBD2	TRBV29-1	CSMRTSGSPAGELFF	TGCAGCATGAGGACTAGCGGGAGTCCGGCCGGGGAGCTGTTTTTT
TRBJ1-2	few	-	TRBV20-1	CSARSDGTMGYTF	TGCAGTGCTAGGTCGGACGGCACTATGGGCTACACCTTC
TRBJ2-1	few	-	TRBV7-9	CASSLEGGNEQFF	TGTGCCAGCAGTTTAGAGGGGGGAAATGAGCAGTTCTTC
TRBJ2-5	-	TRBD2	TRBV3-1	CASSQDRGLAYETQYF	TGTGCCAGCAGCCAAGACAGAGGACTAGCTTACGAGACCCAGTACTTC
TRBJ2-2	-	TRBD1	TRBV6-1	CASRPWTGLNTGELFF	TGTGCCAGCAGACCATGGACAGGGCTAAACACCGGGGAGCTGTTTTTT
TRBJ2-1	-	-	TRBV7-6	CASSLEPALTEQFF	TGTGCCAGCAGCTTAGAACCGGCCCTGACGGAGCAGTTCTTC
TRBJ1-2	many	-	TRBV12-3/TRBV12-4	CASSLEAGTNYGYTF	TGTGCCAGCAGTTTAGAGGCAGGGACTAACTATGGCTACACCTTC
TRBJ2-3	-	TRBD2	TRBV7-3	CASSPGTSGGIHTDTQYF	TGTGCCAGCAGCCCCGGGACTAGCGGGGGCATACACACAGATACGCAGTATTTT
TRBJ2-3	-	-	TRBV28	CASRRSTDTQYF	TGTGCCAGCAGACGTAGCACAGATACGCAGTATTTT
TRBJ2-1	many	-	TRBV12-3/TRBV12-4	CASTGDRHAYNEQFF	TGTGCCAGCACCGGAGACAGACACGCCTACAATGAGCAGTTCTTC
TRBJ2-7	few	-	TRBV21-1	CASSKGEDEQYF	TGTGCCAGCAGCAAAGGAGAAGACGAGCAGTACTTC
TRBJ2-7	-	-	TRBV4-2	CASSGRQVPYEQYF	TGTGCCAGCAGCGGCCGACAGGTACCCTACGAGCAGTACTTC
TRBJ2-1	few	-	TRBV27	CASSFAQEGGEQFF	TGTGCCAGCAGTTTCGCACAGGAGGGTGGTGAGCAGTTCTTC
TRBJ2-7	many	TRBD1	TRBV27	CASSFGQGYEQYF	TGTGCCAGCAGTTTCGGACAGGGTTACGAGCAGTACTTC
TRBJ2-1	many	-	TRBV12-3/TRBV12-4	CASSRVDEQFF	TGTGCCAGCAGCAGGGTCGACGAGCAGTTCTTC
TRBJ2-4	few	TRBD1	TRBV12-3/TRBV12-4	CASSPTGGLAKNIQYF	TGTGCCAGCAGCCCGACAGGGGGCCTGGCCAAAAACATTCAGTACTTC
TRBJ1-2	-	TRBD1	TRBV9	CASSDGTGIFKGDGYTF	TGTGCCAGCAGCGATGGGACAGGGATCTTCAAGGGGGATGGCTACACCTTC
TRBJ1-4	few	-	TRBV6-1	CASSERAGWSNEKLFF	TGTGCCAGCAGTGAAAGGGCAGGGTGGTCTAATGAAAAACTGTTTTTT
TRBJ1-6	-	-	TRBV4-1	CASSQEGAGNSPLHF	TGCGCCAGCAGCCAAGAAGGTGCCGGGAATTCACCCCTCCACTTT
TRBJ2-1	many	-	TRBV5-5	CASSLLQQNEQFF	TGTGCCAGCAGCTTGTTACAGCAGAATGAGCAGTTCTTC
TRBJ2-1	few	TRBD2	TRBV28	CASSAVAGPVNEQFF	TGTGCCAGCAGCGCGGTAGCGGGGCCCGTGAATGAGCAGTTCTTC
TRBJ2-7	many	-	TRBV12-3/TRBV12-4	CASSLGGAGEQYF	TGTGCCAGCAGCCTAGGGGGGGCAGGGGAGCAGTACTTC
TRBJ2-7	few	TRBD1	TRBV11-2	CATTTGTGLYEQYF	TGTGCCACAACTACCGGGACAGGACTTTACGAGCAGTACTTC
TRBJ2-7	-	TRBD2	TRBV4-2	CASSQIAGDSYEQYF	TGTGCCAGCAGCCAAATAGCGGGAGACTCCTACGAGCAGTACTTC
TRBJ2-3	-	-	TRBV20-1	CSARDPRNTDTQYF	TGCAGTGCTAGAGATCCCAGGAACACAGATACGCAGTATTTT
TRBJ2-1	-	-	TRBV10-3	CAISESQDYNEQFF	TGTGCCATCAGTGAGTCTCAGGACTACAATGAGCAGTTCTTC
TRBJ2-1	many	-	TRBV15	CATSSWQGGYNEQFF	TGTGCCACCAGCAGCTGGCAGGGCGGCTACAATGAGCAGTTCTTC
TRBJ1-1	-	-	TRBV4-3	CASSQDSGYTEAFF	TGCGCCAGCAGCCAAGATTCGGGGTACACTGAAGCTTTCTTT
TRBJ2-2	few	-	TRBV7-9	CASSTTATNTGELFF	TGTGCCAGCAGCACGACAGCCACGAACACCGGGGAGCTGTTTTTT